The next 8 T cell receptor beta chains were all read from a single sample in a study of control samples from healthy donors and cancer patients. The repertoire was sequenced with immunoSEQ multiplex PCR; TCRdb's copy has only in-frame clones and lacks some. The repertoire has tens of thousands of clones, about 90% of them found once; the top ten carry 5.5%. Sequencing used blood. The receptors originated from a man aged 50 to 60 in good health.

This CDR3 is CASSLGGTDMDTQYF. The CDR3 coding sequence is TGTGCCAGCAGCTTGGGGGGGACAGATATGGATACGCAGTATTTT. This chain links TRBV5-5 with TRBJ2-3; 7 bases fit TRBD1. Trimming at V came to 0 bases and at J to 6 bases, leaving 7 bases not matched to a gene. The CDR3 extends over 15 amino acids. Germline V gives CDR1 SGHKS, CDR2 YYEKEE (reference sequence).

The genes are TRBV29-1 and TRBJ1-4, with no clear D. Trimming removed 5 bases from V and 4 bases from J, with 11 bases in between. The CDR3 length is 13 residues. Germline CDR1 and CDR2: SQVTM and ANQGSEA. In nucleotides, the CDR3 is TGCAGCGTTCAATGGGCCCTTAATGAAAAACTGTTTTTT. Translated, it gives CSVQWALNEKLFF.

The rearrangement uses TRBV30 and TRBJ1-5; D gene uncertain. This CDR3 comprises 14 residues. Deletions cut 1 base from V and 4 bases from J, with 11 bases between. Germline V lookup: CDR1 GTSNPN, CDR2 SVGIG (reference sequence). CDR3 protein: CAWSGTAINQPQHF. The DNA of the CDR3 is TGTGCCTGGAGTGGAACAGCCATAAATCAGCCCCAGCATTTT.

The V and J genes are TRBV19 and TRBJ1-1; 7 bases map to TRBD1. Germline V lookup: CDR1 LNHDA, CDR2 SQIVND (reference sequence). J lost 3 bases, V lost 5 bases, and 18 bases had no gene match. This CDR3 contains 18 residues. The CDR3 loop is CASSANRGWGRGDTEAFF. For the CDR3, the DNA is TGTGCCAGTAGTGCCAACAGGGGTTGGGGTCGAGGAGACACTGAAGCTTTCTTT.

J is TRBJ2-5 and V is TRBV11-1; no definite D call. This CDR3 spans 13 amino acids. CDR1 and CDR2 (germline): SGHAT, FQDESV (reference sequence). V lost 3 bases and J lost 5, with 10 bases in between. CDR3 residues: CASSLVGMETQYF. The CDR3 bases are TGTGCCAGCAGCTTGGTGGGAATGGAGACCCAGTACTTC.

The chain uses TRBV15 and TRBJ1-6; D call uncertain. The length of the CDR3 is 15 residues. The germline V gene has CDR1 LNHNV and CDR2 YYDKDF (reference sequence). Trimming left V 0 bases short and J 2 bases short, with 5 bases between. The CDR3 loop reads CATSRDNPYNSPLHF. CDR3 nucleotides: TGTGCCACCAGCAGAGATAACCCCTATAATTCACCCCTCCACTTT. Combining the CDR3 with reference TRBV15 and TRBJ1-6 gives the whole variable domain DAMVIQNPRYQVTQFGKPVTLSCSQTLNHNVMYWYQQKSSQAPKLLFHYYDKDFNNEADTPDNFQSRRPNTSFCFLDIRSPGLGDTAMYLCATSRDNPYNSPLHFGNGTRLTVT.

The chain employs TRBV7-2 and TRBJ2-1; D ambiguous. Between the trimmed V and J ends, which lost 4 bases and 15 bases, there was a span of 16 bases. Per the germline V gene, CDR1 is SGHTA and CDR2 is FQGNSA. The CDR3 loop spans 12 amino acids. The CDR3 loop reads CASSSPRLPAFF. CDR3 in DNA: TGTGCCAGCAGCTCCCCCCGACTCCCTGCGTTCTTC.

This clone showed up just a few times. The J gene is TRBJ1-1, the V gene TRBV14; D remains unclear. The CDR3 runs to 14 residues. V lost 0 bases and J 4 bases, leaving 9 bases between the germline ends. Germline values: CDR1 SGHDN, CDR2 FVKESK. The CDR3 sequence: CASSQDAVGTEAFF. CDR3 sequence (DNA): TGTGCCAGCAGCCAAGATGCGGTGGGCACTGAAGCTTTCTTT.